Listed below are T cell receptor beta chains from one sample, sequenced in a study of CD8 T cells in ankylosing spondylitis. TCRdb independently ran MiXCR on the 5' RACE reads; one entry per CDR3 protein. The repertoire consists of some 200,000 distinct CDR3 sequences, with roughly 24% occurring once and the leading ten covering about 7%. Source material: blood, either unsorted or a sorted T cell fraction (not recorded which). The source is a male donor with ankylosing spondylitis or in good health (not recorded which). The CDR3 runs from the conserved cysteine through the conserved F or W. A D gene is named only where the DNA matches it firmly. Not every row has a clone size; where given, it reads once, few, many or a size class.

d_gene	v_gene	abundance	j_gene	CDR3nt	CDR3aa
NA	TRBV23-1	NA	TRBJ2-7	TGCGCCAGCAGTCAATCGCCTCCCGAGGGGACCTACGAGCAGTACTTC	CASSQSPPEGTYEQYF
TRBD1	TRBV20-1	many	TRBJ1-4	TGCAGCCTCCGGACAGGCCTAGCTAATGAAAAACTGTTTTTT	CSLRTGLANEKLFF
NA	TRBV28	many	TRBJ1-6	TGTGCCATCGAACGGGGGCCTGGGGCCCTCCACTTT	CAIERGPGALHF
NA	TRBV15	many	TRBJ2-5	TGTGCCACCAGCAGAGCGGGGAGAGAGACCCAGTACTTC	CATSRAGRETQYF
NA	TRBV12-3/TRBV12-4	many	TRBJ2-1	TGTGCCAGCACCACCGGGACTTCCCCGGGGAATGAGCAGTTCTTC	CASTTGTSPGNEQFF
NA	TRBV5-1	once	TRBJ2-2	TGCGCCAGCAGGACGTCGAACACCGGGGAGCTGTTTTTT	CASRTSNTGELFF
NA	TRBV20-1	NA	TRBJ2-2	TGCAGTGCTAGAGATCTCGCCACCGGGGAGCTGTTTTTT	CSARDLATGELFF
TRBD1	TRBV7-2	many	TRBJ2-7	TGTGCCAGCAGACCGCCTTCGTCCGGGACAGGGAAGAACGAGCAGTACTTC	CASRPPSSGTGKNEQYF
NA	TRBV6-5	NA	TRBJ1-2	TGTGCCAGCAGTTACGGGCAGCCGGATTCTAACTATGGCTACACCTTC	CASSYGQPDSNYGYTF
TRBD2	TRBV20-1	few	TRBJ2-1	TGCAGTGCTAGAGCCGGCGGGAGCTACAATGAGCAGTTCTTC	CSARAGGSYNEQFF
NA	TRBV20-1	NA	TRBJ2-5	TGCAGTGCTAGAAAGGGCGTCCAAGAGACCCAGTACTTC	CSARKGVQETQYF
TRBD1	TRBV29-1	many	TRBJ2-7	TGCAGCGTGACCCGGGACAGGATGTTGGAGCAGTACTTC	CSVTRDRMLEQYF
NA	TRBV20-1	few	TRBJ1-2	TGCAGTGCAGATGGCGGACAGAACTATGGCTACACCTTC	CSADGGQNYGYTF
TRBD2	TRBV10-3	many	TRBJ2-5	TGTGCCATCAGTGGACTAGCGGGAGTTCAGTCGTTAGAGACCCAGTACTTC	CAISGLAGVQSLETQYF
NA	TRBV20-1	many	TRBJ2-1	TGCAGTGCTAACGGGCTCAAGAACAATGAGCAGTTCTTC	CSANGLKNNEQFF
NA	TRBV5-6	NA	TRBJ2-6	TGTGCCAGCAGCGACTCGACAGTTCGGGGGGCCAACGTCCTGACTTTC	CASSDSTVRGANVLTF
NA	TRBV20-1	few	TRBJ2-5	TGCAGTGCCGCCGACAGGCCCAAAGAGACCCAGTACTTC	CSAADRPKETQYF
TRBD2	TRBV7-9	many	TRBJ2-1	TGTGCCAGCAGCTTTCCCCGGGAGGACTACAATGAGCAGTTCTTC	CASSFPREDYNEQFF
NA	TRBV20-1	few	TRBJ1-2	TGCAGTGCTAGTCGGCAGACTCTCTATGGCTACACCTTC	CSASRQTLYGYTF
NA	TRBV10-3	NA	TRBJ1-4	TGTGCCATCAGTGAGTCAAGTACAGCGGGTGAAAAACTGTTTTTT	CAISESSTAGEKLFF
NA	TRBV7-2	NA	TRBJ2-1	TGTGCCAGCAGCGCAGTGGGCTGGGCCTACAATGAGCAGTTCTTC	CASSAVGWAYNEQFF
TRBD1	TRBV12-3/TRBV12-4	few	TRBJ2-2	TGTGCCAGCAGCCAAGGACAGGGCAGCGGGGAGCTGTTTTTT	CASSQGQGSGELFF
NA	TRBV7-8	NA	TRBJ2-4	TGTGCCAGCAGCCTACGGAAGCCCGGAGACATTCAGTACTTC	CASSLRKPGDIQYF
NA	TRBV7-2	few	TRBJ1-1	TGTGCCAGCAGCTCAGACGGGACGGCAACTGAAGCTTTCTTT	CASSSDGTATEAFF
TRBD1	TRBV9	NA	TRBJ2-5	TGTGCCAGCAGCGGAAGGGACAGCAAAGAGACCCAGTACTTC	CASSGRDSKETQYF
NA	TRBV19	NA	TRBJ1-3	TGTGCCAGCACCCCGGGACACTCTGGAAACACCATATATTTT	CASTPGHSGNTIYF
TRBD2	TRBV10-3	NA	TRBJ2-1	TGTGCCATCAGTCAGACTAGCGGAGCAGAAAATGAGCAGTTCTTC	CAISQTSGAENEQFF
NA	TRBV9	NA	TRBJ2-7	TGTGCCAGCAGCGTAGATCCGGGGTTCCGCTACGAGCAGTACTTC	CASSVDPGFRYEQYF
NA	TRBV20-1	NA	TRBJ1-5	TGCAGTGCCACGGACAGACCGTATAGCAATCAGCCCCAGCATTTT	CSATDRPYSNQPQHF
NA	TRBV9	many	TRBJ1-4	TGTGCCAGCAGCGTAGGGTCGTCCGGATTTGAAAAACTGTTTTTT	CASSVGSSGFEKLFF
TRBD1	TRBV5-1	many	TRBJ2-2	TGCGCCAGCAGCACCGTCCGGGACAGTAACACCGGGGAGCTGTTTTTT	CASSTVRDSNTGELFF
NA	TRBV5-1	few	TRBJ2-7	TGCGCCAGCAGCTTGACTAGCTACTCCGAGCAGTACTTC	CASSLTSYSEQYF
NA	TRBV13	NA	TRBJ2-3	TGTGCCAGCAGCTTCGGGACTGCTAGCACAGATACGCAGTATTTT	CASSFGTASTDTQYF
TRBD2	TRBV3-1	NA	TRBJ2-7	TGTGCCAGCAGCCAAGGACTAGCGGGAGAGGAGCAGTACTTC	CASSQGLAGEEQYF
NA	TRBV4-2	many	TRBJ1-2	TGTGCCAGCAGCCACGAACAGGGAAATGACGGCTACACCTTC	CASSHEQGNDGYTF